What follows are 4 T cell receptor beta chains derived from one specimen sequenced in a study of blood T cells in healthy people across ages (dated by TCRdb to between 2014 and 2017). Preparation of the library involved 5' RACE. TCRdb lists the instrument as Illumina HiSeq 2500. The second PCR ran for about 7 to 11 cycles and used a J-beta primer mix along with a sample-barcoded 5' primer. Using fastp trimming at Q25 and MiXCR clonotype assembly, TCRdb reanalyzed the public sequencing data and kept in-frame beta chains. Rows merge per CDR3 protein into single entries with the most common DNA and genes. This sample has 1.5 million to 2 million distinct CDR3 sequences in its table, and roughly 50% of those were observed once. Of the sample, roughly 2.1% is held by the ten largest clones. Material for sequencing was blood. The receptors derive from a woman aged 40 to 55 in good health.

Points on this clonotype: The CDR3 ends on some other residue instead of the conserved phenylalanine or tryptophan, so this is likely a read error. The chain is built from TRBV4-3 and TRBJ2-5; D gene uncertain. The CDR3 runs to 13 residues. Per germline, CDR1 LGHNA and CDR2 YSLEER. The V and J ends lost 1 base and 2 bases respectively, with 5 bases between them. CDR3 bases: TGCGCCAGCAGCCAAGCAGCGCAAGAGACCCAGTACTTA. Translating it yields CASSQAAQETQYL.

This clonotype occurred a few times. This rearrangement joins TRBV7-9 to TRBJ2-4, with unresolved D. The J call is in doubt because the DNA end fits TRBJ2-5 better. There are 13 residues in the CDR3. Germline V gene data show CDR1 as SEHNR and CDR2 as FQNEAQ (reference sequence). The CDR3 DNA sequence: TGTGCCGCCTCCGGCCCGCGTATTCAGACCCAGTACTTC. Translating gives CAASGPRIQTQYF.

This clonotype occurred a few times. This rearrangement joins TRBV20-1 to TRBJ1-2, with D maybe TRBD1 (5 bases). Germline V gives CDR1 DFQATT, CDR2 SNEGSKA (reference sequence). This CDR3 has 14 amino acids. The CDR3 region has the DNA TGCAGAAACAACCCAGGGAGAGCTAACTATGGCTACACCTTC. Translation gives CRNNPGRANYGYTF.

The chain combines TRBV20-1 with TRBJ1-2, with a possible D match to TRBD1 (5 bases). V was shortened by 6 bases and J by 7 bases, with 21 bases between the two germline ends. From germline, CDR1 is DFQATT and CDR2 SNEGSKA (reference sequence). The CDR3 length is 14 residues. CDR3 region: CSAITGLVSSGYTF. The CDR3 coding sequence is TGCAGTGCCATAACGGGGCTGGTGTCCTCTGGCTACACCTTC.